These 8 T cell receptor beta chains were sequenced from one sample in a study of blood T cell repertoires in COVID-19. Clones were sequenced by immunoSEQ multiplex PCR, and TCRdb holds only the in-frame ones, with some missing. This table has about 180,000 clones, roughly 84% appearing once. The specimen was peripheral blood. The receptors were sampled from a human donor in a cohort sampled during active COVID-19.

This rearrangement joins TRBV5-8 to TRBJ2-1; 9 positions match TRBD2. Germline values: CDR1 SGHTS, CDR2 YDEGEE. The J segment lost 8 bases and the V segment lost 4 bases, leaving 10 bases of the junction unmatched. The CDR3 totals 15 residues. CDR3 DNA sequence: TGTGCCAGCAGCCCCTTAGCGGGGGCCGGAGATGAGCAGTTCTTC. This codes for CASSPLAGAGDEQFF.

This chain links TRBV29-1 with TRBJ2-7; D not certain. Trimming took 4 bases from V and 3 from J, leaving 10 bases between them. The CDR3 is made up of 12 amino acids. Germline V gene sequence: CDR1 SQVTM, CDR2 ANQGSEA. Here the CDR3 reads CSVGNSNYEQYF. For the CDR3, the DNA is TGCAGCGTTGGGAACAGCAACTACGAGCAGTACTTC.

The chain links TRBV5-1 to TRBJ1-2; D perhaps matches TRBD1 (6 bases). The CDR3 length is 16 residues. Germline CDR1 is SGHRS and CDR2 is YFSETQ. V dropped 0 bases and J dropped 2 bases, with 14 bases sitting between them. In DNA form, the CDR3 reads TGCGCCAGCAGCTTGGTGCCGGGACAACAGAACTATGGCTACACCTTC. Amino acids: CASSLVPGQQNYGYTF.

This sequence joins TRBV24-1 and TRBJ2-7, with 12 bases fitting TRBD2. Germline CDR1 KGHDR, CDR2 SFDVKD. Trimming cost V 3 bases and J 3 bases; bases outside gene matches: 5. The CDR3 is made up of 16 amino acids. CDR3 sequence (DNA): TGTGCCACCAGTGATAAACTAGCGGGAGGTCGCTACGAGCAGTACTTC. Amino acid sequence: CATSDKLAGGRYEQYF.

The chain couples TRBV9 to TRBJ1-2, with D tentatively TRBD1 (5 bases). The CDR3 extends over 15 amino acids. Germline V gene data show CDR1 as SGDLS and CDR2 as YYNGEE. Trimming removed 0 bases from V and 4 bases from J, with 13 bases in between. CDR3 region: CASSVAGRAVYGYTF. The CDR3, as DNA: TGTGCCAGCAGCGTAGCTGGCAGGGCGGTCTATGGCTACACCTTC.

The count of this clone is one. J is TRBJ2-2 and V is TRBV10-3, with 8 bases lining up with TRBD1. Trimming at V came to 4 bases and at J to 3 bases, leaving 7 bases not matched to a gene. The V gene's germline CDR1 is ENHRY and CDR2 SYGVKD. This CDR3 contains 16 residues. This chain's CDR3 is CAISVLPGQDTGELFF. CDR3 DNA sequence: TGTGCCATCAGTGTATTACCGGGACAGGACACCGGGGAGCTGTTTTTT.

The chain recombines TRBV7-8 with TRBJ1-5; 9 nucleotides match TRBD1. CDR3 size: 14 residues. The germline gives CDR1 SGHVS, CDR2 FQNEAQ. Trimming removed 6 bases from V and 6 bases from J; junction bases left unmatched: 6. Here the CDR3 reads CASRLDRGGQPQHF. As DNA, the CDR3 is TGTGCCAGCAGATTGGACAGGGGAGGTCAGCCCCAGCATTTT.

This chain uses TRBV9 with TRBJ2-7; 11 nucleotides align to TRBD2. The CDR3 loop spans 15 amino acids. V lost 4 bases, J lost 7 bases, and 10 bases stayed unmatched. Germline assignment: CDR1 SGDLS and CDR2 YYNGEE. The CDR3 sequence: CASSPLAGVSWEQYF. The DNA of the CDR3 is TGTGCCAGCAGCCCACTAGCGGGAGTGAGTTGGGAGCAGTACTTC.